This T cell receptor beta chain was identified in a study of T cells in Graves' hyperthyroidism and ophthalmopathy. Whole-study findings and limits: Peripheral blood also featured most of the thyroid clonotypes expanded above 0.001.

Absence of ophthalmopathy progression within 18 months defined stable Graves' hyperthyroidism. The CDR3 spans 14 residues. Germline loops: CDR1 MNHEY, CDR2 SMNVEV (reference sequence). The V end was cut by 6 bases, the J end by 4 bases, with 13 bases between. TCR beta CDR3 sequences were amplified from RNA transcripts. The primer set for the first-round RT-PCR of the TCR CDR3 was HTBI. TCRdb reprocessed the multiplex PCR reads via MiXCR and lists one record per CDR3 protein. The sample contains over 300,000 distinct CDR3 sequences, approximately 15% of which appear only once. This clonotype was counted at least ten times. Its antigen is unknown.

The origin of this receptor is a woman aged 60-70 years with Graves' hyperthyroidism. Sequenced input: blood. This chain uses TRBV27 with TRBJ2-1, with D uncertain. The CDR3 nucleotides are TGTGCCAGCAGCCCACGCTTGGATTACAATGAGCAGTTCTTC. Amino acid sequence: CASSPRLDYNEQFF.